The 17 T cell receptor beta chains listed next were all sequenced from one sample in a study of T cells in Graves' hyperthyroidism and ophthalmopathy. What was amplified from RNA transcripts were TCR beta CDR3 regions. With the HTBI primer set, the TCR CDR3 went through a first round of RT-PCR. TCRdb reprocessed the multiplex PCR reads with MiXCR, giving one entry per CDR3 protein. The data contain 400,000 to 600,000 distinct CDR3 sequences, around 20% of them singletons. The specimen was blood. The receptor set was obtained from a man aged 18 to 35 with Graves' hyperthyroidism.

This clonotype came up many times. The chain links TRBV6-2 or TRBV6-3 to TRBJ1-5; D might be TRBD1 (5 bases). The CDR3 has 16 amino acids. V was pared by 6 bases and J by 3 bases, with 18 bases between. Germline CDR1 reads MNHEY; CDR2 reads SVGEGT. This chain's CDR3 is CASRRGRDGANQPQHF. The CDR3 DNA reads TGTGCCAGCAGACGCGGCAGAGACGGGGCCAATCAGCCCCAGCATTTT.

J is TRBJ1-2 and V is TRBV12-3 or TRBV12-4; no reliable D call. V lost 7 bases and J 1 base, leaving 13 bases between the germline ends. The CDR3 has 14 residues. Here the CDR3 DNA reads TGTGCCAGCAACCAGGACGGACTTAACTATGGCTACACCTTC. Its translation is CASNQDGLNYGYTF.

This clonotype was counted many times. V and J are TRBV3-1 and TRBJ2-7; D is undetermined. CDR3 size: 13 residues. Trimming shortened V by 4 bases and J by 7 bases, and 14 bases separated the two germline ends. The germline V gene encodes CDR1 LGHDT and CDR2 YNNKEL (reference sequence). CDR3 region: CASSPRAWREQYF. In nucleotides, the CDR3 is TGTGCCAGCAGCCCCCGGGCCTGGCGAGAGCAGTACTTC.

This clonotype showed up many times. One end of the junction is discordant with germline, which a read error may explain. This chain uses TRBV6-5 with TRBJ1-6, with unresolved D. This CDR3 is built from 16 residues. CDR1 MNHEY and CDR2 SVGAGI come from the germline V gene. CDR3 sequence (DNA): TGTGCCAGCAGTGACTCCTTCAGCTCCTATAATTCACCCCTCCACTTT. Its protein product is CASSDSFSSYNSPLHF.

CDR3 residues: CARRYEQYF. The CDR3 DNA is TGTGCCCGGCGATACGAGCAGTACTTC. V is TRBV6-1 and J is TRBJ2-7; the D is unclear. V lost 11 bases and J 4 bases, leaving 6 bases between the germline ends. CDR3 size: 9 residues. Germline values: CDR1 MNHNS, CDR2 SASEGT.

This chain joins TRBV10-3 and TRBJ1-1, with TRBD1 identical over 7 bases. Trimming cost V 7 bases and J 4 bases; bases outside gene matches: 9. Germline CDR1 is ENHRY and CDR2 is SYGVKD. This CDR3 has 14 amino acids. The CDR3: CAINGQATGTEAFF. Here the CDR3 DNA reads TGTGCCATCAATGGACAGGCAACGGGCACTGAAGCTTTCTTT.

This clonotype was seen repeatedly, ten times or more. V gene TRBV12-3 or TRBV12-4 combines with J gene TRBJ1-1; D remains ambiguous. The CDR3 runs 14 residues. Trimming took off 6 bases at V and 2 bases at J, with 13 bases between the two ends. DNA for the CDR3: TGTGCCAGCAGAGGACGGACCCTTAACACTGAAGCTTTCTTT. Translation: CASRGRTLNTEAFF.

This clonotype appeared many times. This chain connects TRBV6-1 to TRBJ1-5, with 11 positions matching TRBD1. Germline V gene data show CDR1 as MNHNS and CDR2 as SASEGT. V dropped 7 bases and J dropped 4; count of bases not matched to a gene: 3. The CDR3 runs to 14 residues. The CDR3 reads CASIGTGGNQPQHF. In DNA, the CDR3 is TGTGCCAGCATCGGGACAGGGGGGAATCAGCCCCAGCATTTT.

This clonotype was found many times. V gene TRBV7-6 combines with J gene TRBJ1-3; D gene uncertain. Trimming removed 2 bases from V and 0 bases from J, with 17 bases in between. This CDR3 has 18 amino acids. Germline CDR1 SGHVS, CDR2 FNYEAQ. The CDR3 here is CASSLRRVSSVSGNTIYF. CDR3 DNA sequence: TGTGCCAGCAGCTTACGGCGCGTCAGTTCAGTCTCTGGAAACACCATATATTTT.

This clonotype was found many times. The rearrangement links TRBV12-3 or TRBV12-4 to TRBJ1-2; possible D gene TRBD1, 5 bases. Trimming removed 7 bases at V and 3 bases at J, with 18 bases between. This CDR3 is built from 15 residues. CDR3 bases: TGTGCCAGCACCGAGATTGGGGGAATTGACTATGGCTACACCTTC. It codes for CASTEIGGIDYGYTF.

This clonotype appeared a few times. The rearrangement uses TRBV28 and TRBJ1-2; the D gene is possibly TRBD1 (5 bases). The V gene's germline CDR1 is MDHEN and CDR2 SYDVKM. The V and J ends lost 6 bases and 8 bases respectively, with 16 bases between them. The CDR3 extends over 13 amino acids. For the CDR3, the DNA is TGTGCCAGCAGCGCAGGGTTTTTTGTAGGCTACACCTTC. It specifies CASSAGFFVGYTF.

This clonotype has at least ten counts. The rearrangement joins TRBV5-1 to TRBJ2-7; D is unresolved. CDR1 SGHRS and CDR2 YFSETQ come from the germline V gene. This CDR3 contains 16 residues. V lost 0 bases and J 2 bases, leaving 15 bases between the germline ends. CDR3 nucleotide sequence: TGCGCCAGCAGCTTGGCCAGGCTAGTCCCCCCCTACGAGCAGTACTTC. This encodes CASSLARLVPPYEQYF.

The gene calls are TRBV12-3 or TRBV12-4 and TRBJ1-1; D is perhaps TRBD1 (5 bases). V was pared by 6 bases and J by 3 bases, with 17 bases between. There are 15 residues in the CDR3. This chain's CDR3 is CASRLMGGRDTEAFF. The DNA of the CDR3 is TGTGCCAGCAGGCTTATGGGGGGGAGAGACACTGAAGCTTTCTTT.

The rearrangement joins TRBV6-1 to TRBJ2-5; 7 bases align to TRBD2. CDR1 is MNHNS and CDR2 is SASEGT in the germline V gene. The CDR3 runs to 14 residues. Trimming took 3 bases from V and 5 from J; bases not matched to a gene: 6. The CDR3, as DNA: TGTGCCAGCAGTGATTTGGGGGGGATGGAGACCCAGTACTTC. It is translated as CASSDLGGMETQYF.

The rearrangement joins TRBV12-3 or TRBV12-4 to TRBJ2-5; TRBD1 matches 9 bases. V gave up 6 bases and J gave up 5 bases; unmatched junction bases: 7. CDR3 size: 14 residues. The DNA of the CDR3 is TGTGCCAGCAGGCACACAGGGGGCTGGGAGACCCAGTACTTC. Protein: CASRHTGGWETQYF.

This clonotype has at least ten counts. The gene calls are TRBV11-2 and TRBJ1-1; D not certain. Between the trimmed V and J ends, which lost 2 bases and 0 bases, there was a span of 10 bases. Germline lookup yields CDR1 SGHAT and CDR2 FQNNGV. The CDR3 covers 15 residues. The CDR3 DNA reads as TGTGCCAGCAGCTTATTGTCGGGAATGAACACTGAAGCTTTCTTT. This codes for CASSLLSGMNTEAFF.

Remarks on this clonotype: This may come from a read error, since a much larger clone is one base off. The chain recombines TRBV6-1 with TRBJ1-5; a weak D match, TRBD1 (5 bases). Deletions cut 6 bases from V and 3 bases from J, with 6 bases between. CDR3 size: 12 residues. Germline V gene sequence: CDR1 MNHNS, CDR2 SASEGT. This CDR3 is CASRQANQPQHF. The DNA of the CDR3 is TGTGCCAGCAGACAGGCCAATCAGCCCCAGCATTTT.